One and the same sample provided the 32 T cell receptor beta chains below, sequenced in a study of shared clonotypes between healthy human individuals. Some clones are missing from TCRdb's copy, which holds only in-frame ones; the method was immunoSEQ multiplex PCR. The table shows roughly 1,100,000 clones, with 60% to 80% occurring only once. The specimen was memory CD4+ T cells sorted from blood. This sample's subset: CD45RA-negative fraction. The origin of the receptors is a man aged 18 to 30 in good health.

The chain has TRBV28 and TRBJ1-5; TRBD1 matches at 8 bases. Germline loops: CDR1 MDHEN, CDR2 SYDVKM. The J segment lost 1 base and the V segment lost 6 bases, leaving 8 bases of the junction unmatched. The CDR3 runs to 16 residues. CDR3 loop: CASSRSTGASNQPQHF. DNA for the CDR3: TGTGCCAGCAGCCGATCGACAGGGGCGAGCAATCAGCCCCAGCATTTT.

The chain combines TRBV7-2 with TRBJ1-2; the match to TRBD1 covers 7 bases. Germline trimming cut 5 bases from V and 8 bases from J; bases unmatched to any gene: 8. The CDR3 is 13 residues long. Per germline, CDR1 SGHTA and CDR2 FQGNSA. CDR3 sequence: CASSTETGLGYTF. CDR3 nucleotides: TGTGCCAGCAGCACCGAGACAGGGTTAGGCTACACCTTC.

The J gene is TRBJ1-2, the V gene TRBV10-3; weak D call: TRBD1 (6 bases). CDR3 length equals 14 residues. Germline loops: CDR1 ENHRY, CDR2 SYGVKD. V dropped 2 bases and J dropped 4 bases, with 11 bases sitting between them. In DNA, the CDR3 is TGTGCCATCAGTGAGGGACAGTCCAGCTATGGCTACACCTTC. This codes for CAISEGQSSYGYTF.

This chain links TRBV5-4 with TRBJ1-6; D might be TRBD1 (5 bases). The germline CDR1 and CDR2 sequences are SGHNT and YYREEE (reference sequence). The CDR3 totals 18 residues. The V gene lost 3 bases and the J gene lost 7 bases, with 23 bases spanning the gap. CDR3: CASSSGDAGLPLNSPLHF. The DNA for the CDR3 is TGTGCCAGCAGCTCGGGCGACGCGGGGCTCCCTCTAAATTCACCCCTCCACTTT.

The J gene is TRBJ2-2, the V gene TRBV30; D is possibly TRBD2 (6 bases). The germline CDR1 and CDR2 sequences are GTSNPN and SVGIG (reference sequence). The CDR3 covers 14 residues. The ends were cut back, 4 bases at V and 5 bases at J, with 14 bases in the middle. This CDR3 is CAWKPGRGTGELFF. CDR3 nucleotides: TGTGCCTGGAAGCCCGGCCGGGGGACCGGGGAGCTGTTTTTT.

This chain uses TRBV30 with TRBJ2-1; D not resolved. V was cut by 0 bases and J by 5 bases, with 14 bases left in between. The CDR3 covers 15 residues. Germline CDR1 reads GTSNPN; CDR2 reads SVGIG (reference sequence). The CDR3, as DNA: TGTGCCTGGAGTGTACGCAGCACCGGAAACAATGAGCAGTTCTTC. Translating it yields CAWSVRSTGNNEQFF.

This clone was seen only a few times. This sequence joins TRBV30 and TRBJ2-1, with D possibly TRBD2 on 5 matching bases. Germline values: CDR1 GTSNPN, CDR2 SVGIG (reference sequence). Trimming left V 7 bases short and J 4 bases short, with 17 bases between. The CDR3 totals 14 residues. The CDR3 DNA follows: TGTGCCTTGCTAGCTGCGAGGGTGTACAATGAGCAGTTCTTC. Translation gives CALLAARVYNEQFF.

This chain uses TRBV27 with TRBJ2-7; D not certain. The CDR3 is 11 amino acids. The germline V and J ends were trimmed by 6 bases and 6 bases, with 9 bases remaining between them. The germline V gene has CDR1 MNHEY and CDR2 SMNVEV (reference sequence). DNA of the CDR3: TGTGCCAGCAGGGCCTGGGGCGAGCAGTACTTC. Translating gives CASRAWGEQYF.

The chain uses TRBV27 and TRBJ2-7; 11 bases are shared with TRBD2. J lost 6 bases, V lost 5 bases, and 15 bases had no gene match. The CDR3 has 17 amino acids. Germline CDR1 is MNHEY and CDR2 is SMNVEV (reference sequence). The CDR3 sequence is CASSTPGTSGITGEQYF. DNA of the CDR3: TGTGCCAGCAGTACCCCCGGGACTAGCGGAATAACTGGCGAGCAGTACTTC.

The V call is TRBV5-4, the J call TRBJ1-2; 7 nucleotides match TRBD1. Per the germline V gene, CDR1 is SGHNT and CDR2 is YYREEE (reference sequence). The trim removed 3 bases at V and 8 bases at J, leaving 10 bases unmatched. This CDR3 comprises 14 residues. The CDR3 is CASSSVDRLRGYTF. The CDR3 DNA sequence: TGTGCCAGCAGCTCCGTGGACAGGTTGAGAGGCTACACCTTC.

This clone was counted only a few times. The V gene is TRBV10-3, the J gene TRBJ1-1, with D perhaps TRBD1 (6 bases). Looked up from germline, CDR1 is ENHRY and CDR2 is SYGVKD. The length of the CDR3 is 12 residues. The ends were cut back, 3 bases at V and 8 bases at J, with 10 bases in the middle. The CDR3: CAISEGGREAFF. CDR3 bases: TGTGCCATCAGTGAAGGGGGGCGAGAAGCTTTCTTT.

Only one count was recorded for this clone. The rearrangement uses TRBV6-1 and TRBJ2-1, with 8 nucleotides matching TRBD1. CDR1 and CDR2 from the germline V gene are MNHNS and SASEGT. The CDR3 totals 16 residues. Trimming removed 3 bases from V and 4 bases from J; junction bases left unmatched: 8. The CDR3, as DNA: TGTGCCAGCAGTGAGGGGTGGCAGGGGGCGTACAATGAGCAGTTCTTC. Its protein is CASSEGWQGAYNEQFF.

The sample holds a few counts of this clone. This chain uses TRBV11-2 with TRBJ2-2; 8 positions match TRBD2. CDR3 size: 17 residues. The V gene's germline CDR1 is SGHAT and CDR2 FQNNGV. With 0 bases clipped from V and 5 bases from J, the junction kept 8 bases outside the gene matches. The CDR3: CASSLDTGLAPTGELFF. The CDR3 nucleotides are TGTGCCAGCAGCTTAGATACTGGACTAGCCCCTACCGGGGAGCTGTTTTTT.

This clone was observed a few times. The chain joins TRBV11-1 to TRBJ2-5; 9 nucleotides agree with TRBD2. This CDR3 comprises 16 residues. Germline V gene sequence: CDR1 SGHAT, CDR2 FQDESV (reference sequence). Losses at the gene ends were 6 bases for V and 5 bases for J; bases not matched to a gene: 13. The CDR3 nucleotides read TGTGCCAGCAGGGGCGCAGGGGCTAGCGGGGACGAGACCCAGTACTTC. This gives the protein CASRGAGASGDETQYF.

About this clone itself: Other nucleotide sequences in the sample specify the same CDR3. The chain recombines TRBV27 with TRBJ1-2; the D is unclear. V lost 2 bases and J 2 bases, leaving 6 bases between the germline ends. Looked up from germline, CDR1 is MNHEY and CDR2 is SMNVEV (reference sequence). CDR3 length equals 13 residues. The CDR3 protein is CASSLGRNYGYTF. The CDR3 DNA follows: TGTGCCAGCAGTTTAGGTAGAAACTATGGCTACACCTTC.

Here the CDR3 DNA reads TGTGCCAGCACTTTAGGGGCAGGGAATGGCTACACCTTC. It codes for CASTLGAGNGYTF. V and J are TRBV7-2 and TRBJ1-2, with TRBD1 as a possible D gene (5 bases). V was shortened by 7 bases and J by 6 bases, with 15 bases between the two germline ends. Germline CDR1 and CDR2: SGHTA and FQGNSA. The CDR3 sequence is 13 residues long.

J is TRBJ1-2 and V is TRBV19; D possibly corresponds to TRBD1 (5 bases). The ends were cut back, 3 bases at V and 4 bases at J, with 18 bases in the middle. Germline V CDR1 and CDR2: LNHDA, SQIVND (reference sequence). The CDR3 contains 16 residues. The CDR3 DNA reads TGTGCCAGTAGTATTAGTTCGGGGGTCGGAAGCTATGGCTACACCTTC. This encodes CASSISSGVGSYGYTF.

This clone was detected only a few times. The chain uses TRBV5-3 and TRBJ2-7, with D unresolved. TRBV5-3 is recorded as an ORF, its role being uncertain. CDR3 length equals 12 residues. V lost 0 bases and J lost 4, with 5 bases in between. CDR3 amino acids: CARSLVGYEQYF. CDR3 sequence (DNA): TGTGCCAGAAGCTTGGTTGGGTACGAGCAGTACTTC.

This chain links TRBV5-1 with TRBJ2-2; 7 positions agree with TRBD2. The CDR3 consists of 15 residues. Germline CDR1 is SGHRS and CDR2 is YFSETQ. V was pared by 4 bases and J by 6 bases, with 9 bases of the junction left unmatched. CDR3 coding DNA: TGCGCCAGCAGCCTCGGGACTAAGCGCGCCGGGGAGCTGTTTTTT. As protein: CASSLGTKRAGELFF.

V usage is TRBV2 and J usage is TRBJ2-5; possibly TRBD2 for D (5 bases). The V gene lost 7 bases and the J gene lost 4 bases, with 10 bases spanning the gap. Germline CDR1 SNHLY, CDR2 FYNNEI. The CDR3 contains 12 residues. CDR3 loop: CASNLSGETQYF. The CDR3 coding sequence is TGTGCCAGCAATCTGAGCGGAGAGACCCAGTACTTC.

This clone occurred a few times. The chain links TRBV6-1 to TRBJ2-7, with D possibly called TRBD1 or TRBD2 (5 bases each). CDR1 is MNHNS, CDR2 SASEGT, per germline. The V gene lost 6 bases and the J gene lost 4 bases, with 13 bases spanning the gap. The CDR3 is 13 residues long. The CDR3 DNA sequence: TGTGCCAGCAGGTCGTCCGGGGCATACGAGCAGTACTTC. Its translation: CASRSSGAYEQYF.

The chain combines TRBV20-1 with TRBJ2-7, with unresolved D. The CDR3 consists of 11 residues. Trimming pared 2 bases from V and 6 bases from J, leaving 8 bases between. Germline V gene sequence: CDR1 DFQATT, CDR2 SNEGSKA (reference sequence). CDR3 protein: CSARYGLEQYF. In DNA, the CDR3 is TGCAGTGCTAGATATGGTCTCGAGCAGTACTTC.

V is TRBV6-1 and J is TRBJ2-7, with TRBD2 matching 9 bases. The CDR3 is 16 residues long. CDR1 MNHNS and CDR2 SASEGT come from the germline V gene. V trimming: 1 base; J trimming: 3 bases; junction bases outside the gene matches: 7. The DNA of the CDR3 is TGTGCCAGCAGTGAAGGGCGGCTAGCGGGATTCTACGAGCAGTACTTC. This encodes CASSEGRLAGFYEQYF.

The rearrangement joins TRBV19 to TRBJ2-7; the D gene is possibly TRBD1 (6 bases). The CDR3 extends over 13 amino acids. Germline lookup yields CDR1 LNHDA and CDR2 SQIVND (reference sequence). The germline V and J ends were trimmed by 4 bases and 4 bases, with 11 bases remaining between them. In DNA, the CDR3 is TGTGCCAGTAGTACCGGACAGAATTACGAGCAGTACTTC. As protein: CASSTGQNYEQYF.

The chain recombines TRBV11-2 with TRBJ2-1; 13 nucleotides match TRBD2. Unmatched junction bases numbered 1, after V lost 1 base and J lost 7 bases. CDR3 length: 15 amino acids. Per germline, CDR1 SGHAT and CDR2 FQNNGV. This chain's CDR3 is CASSLGLAGGNEQFF. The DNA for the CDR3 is TGTGCCAGCAGCTTAGGACTAGCGGGGGGAAATGAGCAGTTCTTC.

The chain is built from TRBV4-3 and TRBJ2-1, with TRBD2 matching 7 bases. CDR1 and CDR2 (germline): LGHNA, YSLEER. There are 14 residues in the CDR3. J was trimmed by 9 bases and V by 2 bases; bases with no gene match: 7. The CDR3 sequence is CASSQNLIAGEQFF. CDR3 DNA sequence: TGCGCCAGCAGCCAAAACTTAATAGCGGGTGAGCAGTTCTTC.

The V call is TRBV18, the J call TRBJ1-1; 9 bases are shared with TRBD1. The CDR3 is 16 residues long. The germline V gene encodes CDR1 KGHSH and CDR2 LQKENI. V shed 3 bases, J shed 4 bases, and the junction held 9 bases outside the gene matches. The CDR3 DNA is TGTGCCAGCTCACCCGGCGGACAGGGGTCGGGCACTGAAGCTTTCTTT. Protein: CASSPGGQGSGTEAFF.

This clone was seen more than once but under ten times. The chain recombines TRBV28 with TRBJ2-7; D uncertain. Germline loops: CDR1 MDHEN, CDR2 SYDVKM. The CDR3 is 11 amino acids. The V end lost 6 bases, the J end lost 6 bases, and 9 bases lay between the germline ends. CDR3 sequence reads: CASRTWGEQYF. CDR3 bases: TGTGCCAGCAGGACCTGGGGCGAGCAGTACTTC.

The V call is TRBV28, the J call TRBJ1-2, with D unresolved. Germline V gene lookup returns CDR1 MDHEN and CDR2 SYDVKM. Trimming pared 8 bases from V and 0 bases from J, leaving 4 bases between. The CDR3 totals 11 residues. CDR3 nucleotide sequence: TGTGCCAGCTACGCTAACTATGGCTACACCTTC. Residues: CASYANYGYTF.

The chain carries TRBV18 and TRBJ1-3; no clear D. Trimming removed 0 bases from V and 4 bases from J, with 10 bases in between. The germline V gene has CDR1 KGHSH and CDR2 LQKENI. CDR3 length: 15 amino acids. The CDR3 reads CASSPPTRTGNTIYF. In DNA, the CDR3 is TGTGCCAGCTCACCACCGACGAGAACCGGAAACACCATATATTTT.

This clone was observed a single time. This CDR3 is CSGAPSGSVEQFF. In DNA, the CDR3 is TGCAGCGGCGCCCCAAGCGGGAGCGTTGAGCAGTTCTTC. The chain joins TRBV29-1 to TRBJ2-1; the match to TRBD2 covers 8 bases. Germline V gene data show CDR1 as SQVTM and CDR2 as ANQGSEA. This CDR3 has 13 residues. The junction had 11 bases not matched to a gene; V was cut back by 7 bases and J by 9 bases.

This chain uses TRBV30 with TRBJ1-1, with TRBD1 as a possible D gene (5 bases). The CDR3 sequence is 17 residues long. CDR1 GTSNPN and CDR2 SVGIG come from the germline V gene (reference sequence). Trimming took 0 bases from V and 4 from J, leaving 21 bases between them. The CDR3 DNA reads TGTGCCTGGAGTGTCAAATGGGGGATGAGAGGGGCCACTGAAGCTTTCTTT. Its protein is CAWSVKWGMRGATEAFF.